The 22 T cell receptor beta chains listed next were all sequenced from one sample in a study of blood T cell repertoires in COVID-19. Libraries were prepared by immunoSEQ multiplex PCR; TCRdb keeps only in-frame clonotypes and omits some of them. Among 200,000 to 250,000 clones listed, 81% were seen once. The sample was PBMCs or T cells enriched from blood (not recorded which). The receptor source for this set is a woman aged 45 to 65 with acute COVID-19.

The CDR3 loop is CASSRRLAGSSYEQYF. DNA of the CDR3: TGTGCCAGTAGTCGTCGACTAGCGGGATCTTCCTACGAGCAGTACTTC. The chain uses TRBV19 and TRBJ2-7, with 11 bases fitting TRBD2. Trimming took 5 bases from V and 1 from J; bases not matched to a gene: 7. The CDR3 sequence is 16 residues long. Germline CDR1 and CDR2: LNHDA and SQIVND (reference sequence).

The rearrangement uses TRBV5-4 and TRBJ2-1, with a weak D call TRBD1 (5 bases). Germline loops: CDR1 SGHNT, CDR2 YYREEE (reference sequence). V shed 0 bases and J shed 10 bases, with 8 bases lying between them. The CDR3 sequence is 12 residues long. This CDR3 reads CASSLAHREQFF. CDR3 nucleotide sequence: TGTGCCAGCAGCTTGGCCCACAGGGAGCAGTTCTTC.

The chain uses TRBV15 and TRBJ2-7, with 8 bases lining up with TRBD1. V trimming: 5 bases; J trimming: 0 bases; junction bases outside the gene matches: 6. This CDR3 is 15 amino acids long. Germline V lookup: CDR1 LNHNV, CDR2 YYDKDF (reference sequence). The CDR3 nucleotides are TGTGCCACCAGCCTCAACAGGGGGGCCTCCTACGAGCAGTACTTC. Translated: CATSLNRGASYEQYF. Supplemented by reference TRBV15 and TRBJ2-7, the full variable domain reads DAMVIQNPRYQVTQFGKPVTLSCSQTLNHNVMYWYQQKSSQAPKLLFHYYDKDFNNEADTPDNFQSRRPNTSFCFLDIRSPGLGDTAMYLCATSLNRGASYEQYFGPGTRLTVT.

In this sample, this clone turned up many times. The V gene is TRBV7-6, the J gene TRBJ1-1, with no clear D. The germline V gene encodes CDR1 SGHVS and CDR2 FNYEAQ. V dropped 1 base and J dropped 0 bases, with 9 bases sitting between them. There are 15 residues in the CDR3. Here the CDR3 reads CASSLGWGVNTEAFF. In DNA, the CDR3 is TGTGCCAGCAGCTTAGGTTGGGGAGTGAACACTGAAGCTTTCTTT.

The V call is TRBV5-4, the J call TRBJ2-7; 9 bases are shared with TRBD1. The germline V gene has CDR1 SGHNT and CDR2 YYREEE (reference sequence). The CDR3 is 14 residues long. V was pared by 3 bases and J by 4 bases, with 5 bases of the junction left unmatched. The CDR3 coding sequence is TGTGCCAGCAGCTCGAGGGACAGGGAGTACGAGCAGTACTTC. It yields the protein CASSSRDREYEQYF.

The chain employs TRBV2 and TRBJ2-5; D uncertain. The CDR3 spans 10 residues. The germline V gene encodes CDR1 SNHLY and CDR2 FYNNEI. Trimming cost V 6 bases and J 5 bases, with 4 bases left between them. CDR3 sequence (DNA): TGTGCCAGCAGGCGGGAGACCCAGTACTTC. This encodes CASRRETQYF.

This chain connects TRBV4-1 to TRBJ2-7; D might be TRBD1 (6 bases). This CDR3 spans 14 amino acids. Trimming stripped 1 base from V and 9 bases from J, with 16 bases between. Germline V gene sequence: CDR1 MGHRA, CDR2 YSYEKL. The CDR3 coding sequence is TGCGCCAGCAGCCAAGGCGAACAGGGTCTCGGGCAGTACTTC. Encoded protein: CASSQGEQGLGQYF.

This clone appeared a few times. The V gene is TRBV30, the J gene TRBJ2-1; 10 nucleotides match TRBD2. V lost 2 bases, J lost 4 bases, and 5 bases stayed unmatched. The germline gives CDR1 GTSNPN, CDR2 SVGIG (reference sequence). The CDR3 consists of 15 residues. This CDR3 reads CAWSLAGAFYNEQFF. The DNA for the CDR3 is TGTGCCTGGAGTCTAGCGGGAGCCTTTTACAATGAGCAGTTCTTC.

The chain recombines TRBV4-1 with TRBJ2-5; the match to TRBD2 covers 8 bases. This CDR3 has 16 amino acids. The junction had 7 bases not matched to a gene; V was cut back by 2 bases and J by 2 bases. Germline V lookup: CDR1 MGHRA, CDR2 YSYEKL. The CDR3, as DNA: TGCGCCAGCAGCCAAATTAGCGGGGCAAAACAAGAGACCCAGTACTTC. Translation gives CASSQISGAKQETQYF.

The chain uses TRBV7-2 and TRBJ1-2; 9 bases map to TRBD1. V lost 3 bases, J lost 3 bases, and 5 bases stayed unmatched. The germline V gene encodes CDR1 SGHTA and CDR2 FQGNSA. This CDR3 comprises 15 residues. CDR3 amino acids: CASSLGQGSHYGYTF. The CDR3, as DNA: TGTGCCAGCAGCTTGGGACAGGGCTCCCACTATGGCTACACCTTC.

This chain uses TRBV19 with TRBJ1-1; perhaps TRBD1 as D (5 bases). The CDR3 is 13 residues long. Trimming cost V 7 bases and J 5 bases, with 14 bases left between them. Germline V gene sequence: CDR1 LNHDA, CDR2 SQIVND (reference sequence). CDR3 residues: CASIARGGTEAFF. The CDR3 DNA reads as TGTGCCAGTATCGCTCGGGGGGGAACTGAAGCTTTCTTT.

The rearrangement uses TRBV3-1 (or the pseudogene TRBV3-2) and TRBJ1-2, with 8 bases aligning to TRBD1. With V trimmed by 5 bases and J by 4 bases, 6 bases remained unmatched. This CDR3 is 14 amino acids long. Germline V gene data show CDR1 as LGHDT and CDR2 as YNNKEL (reference sequence). The CDR3 DNA sequence: TGTGCCAGCAGCGATGGGACAGGAGTCTATGGCTACACCTTC. It yields the protein CASSDGTGVYGYTF.

This clone was seen repeatedly, ten times or more. The gene calls are TRBV15 and TRBJ1-1; D gene ambiguous. Germline CDR1 is LNHNV and CDR2 is YYDKDF (reference sequence). This CDR3 is built from 14 residues. Trimming shortened V by 2 bases and J by 3 bases, and 10 bases separated the two germline ends. CDR3 DNA: TGTGCCACCAGCAGAACCGGGTTAGACACTGAAGCTTTCTTT. Amino acids: CATSRTGLDTEAFF.

The chain couples TRBV9 to TRBJ2-3; tentative D call: TRBD2 (5 bases). Germline V lookup: CDR1 SGDLS, CDR2 YYNGEE. The CDR3 covers 15 residues. V was clipped by 0 bases and J by 7 bases, with 15 bases between them. CDR3: CASSVGDSATYTQYF. The CDR3 nucleotides read TGTGCCAGCAGCGTAGGGGATAGCGCGACATATACGCAGTATTTT.

The chain has TRBV5-1 and TRBJ1-1; 8 bases line up with TRBD1. The germline V gene has CDR1 SGHRS and CDR2 YFSETQ. The J segment lost 4 bases and the V segment lost 4 bases, leaving 9 bases of the junction unmatched. This CDR3 region has 15 residues. The CDR3 sequence: CASSLPGGGGTEAFF. In DNA form, the CDR3 reads TGCGCCAGCAGCCTTCCAGGGGGCGGTGGCACTGAAGCTTTCTTT.

The chain employs TRBV4-1 and TRBJ2-3; 8 positions agree with TRBD1. The trim removed 2 bases at V and 0 bases at J, leaving 4 bases unmatched. This CDR3 has 16 residues. Germline lookup yields CDR1 MGHRA and CDR2 YSYEKL. CDR3 residues: CASSQMGTGSTDTQYF. In DNA, the CDR3 is TGCGCCAGCAGCCAAATGGGGACAGGTAGCACAGATACGCAGTATTTT.

The chain uses TRBV5-4 and TRBJ2-7; 7 bases agree with TRBD1. V shed 3 bases, J shed 2 bases, and the junction held 11 bases outside the gene matches. Germline V CDR1 and CDR2: SGHNT, YYREEE (reference sequence). The CDR3 length is 16 residues. The CDR3 DNA follows: TGTGCCAGCAGCTCCCCAGCTAGACAGGGTACCTACGAGCAGTACTTC. It encodes CASSSPARQGTYEQYF.

The table lists this clone with a few counts. Other DNA sequences in this sample translate to the same CDR3. The genes are TRBV6-5 and TRBJ2-1; perhaps TRBD2 as D (6 bases). This CDR3 is built from 13 residues. CDR1 and CDR2 from the germline V gene are MNHEY and SVGAGI. V lost 0 bases, J lost 10 bases, and 10 bases lay in between. DNA of the CDR3: TGTGCCAGCAGTTACTCTCGAGGAGGGGAGCAGTTCTTC. Translation gives CASSYSRGGEQFF.

V is TRBV14 and J is TRBJ2-3; 7 bases match TRBD1. The V and J ends lost 0 bases and 3 bases, in that order; junction bases with no gene match: 6. CDR3 length equals 16 residues. CDR1 is SGHDN, CDR2 FVKESK, per germline. The CDR3 loop reads CASSQDSGTATDTQYF. Written as DNA, the CDR3 is TGTGCCAGCAGCCAAGATAGTGGGACAGCGACAGATACGCAGTATTTT.

The V call is TRBV12-3 or TRBV12-4, the J call TRBJ2-7; D perhaps matches TRBD1 (6 bases). This CDR3 region has 12 residues. V lost 4 bases and J 6 bases, leaving 10 bases between the germline ends. This chain's CDR3 is CASSSQGSEQYF. CDR3 sequence (DNA): TGTGCCAGCAGTTCCCAGGGGAGCGAGCAGTACTTC.

The V call is TRBV7-9, the J call TRBJ2-7, with D uncertain. Trimming pared 4 bases from V and 4 bases from J, leaving 8 bases between. Per the germline V gene, CDR1 is SEHNR and CDR2 is FQNEAQ (reference sequence). The length of the CDR3 is 12 residues. CDR3 DNA: TGTGCCAGCAGCTACGCGGAGTACGAGCAGTACTTC. As protein: CASSYAEYEQYF. The full variable domain, in which reference TRBV7-9 and TRBJ2-7 provide the parts outside the CDR3, is DTGVSQNPRHKITKRGQNVTFRCDPISEHNRLYWYRQTLGQGPEFLTYFQNEAQLEKSRLLSDRFSAERPKGSFSTLEIQRTEQGDSAMYLCASSYAEYEQYFGPGTRLTVT.

This sequence joins TRBV19 and TRBJ1-1; no reliable D call. Per germline, CDR1 LNHDA and CDR2 SQIVND (reference sequence). The CDR3 sequence is 13 residues long. V dropped 3 bases and J dropped 6 bases, with 11 bases sitting between them. The CDR3 bases are TGTGCCAGTAGTATTTGGGTTGAGGCTGAAGCTTTCTTT. Its translation: CASSIWVEAEAFF.